The source of this T cell receptor beta chain is a study of T-cell memory formation after mild COVID-19. For the study at large: In these data, TCR clusters were largely donor specific.

Findings and limits, study-wide: Shrinking CD4+ clones resided mostly in CM and EM, and CD8+ ones in EMRA. Researchers found some responding clones in pre-infection memory, a sign that cross-reactive memory joined.

This clonotype came up many times. Antigen: not known. The germline V and J ends were trimmed by 0 bases and 2 bases, with 8 bases remaining between them. CDR1 and CDR2 from the germline V gene are MNHNS and SASEGT. This CDR3 region has 14 residues. TCRdb itself ran the 5' RACE reads through MiXCR, one entry per CDR3 protein. The sample consists of hundreds of thousands of distinct CDR3 sequences, about 25% of them appearing once. The chain recombines TRBV6-1 with TRBJ2-7, with no clear D. The clonotype originates from an adult woman who had mild COVID-19 (a few samples of this study predate the infection). Cell type and time point are not known. Source material: PBMCs or a T cell subset sorted from them (not recorded which). DNA for the CDR3: TGTGCCAGCAGTGAAGCGGGGTGGACCTACGAGCAGTACTTC. It translates to CASSEAGWTYEQYF.